The present entry profiles one T cell receptor beta chain with its context. Trimming took 2 bases from V and 8 from J, leaving 16 bases between them. This CDR3 is 15 amino acids long. Germline assignment: CDR1 KGHSH and CDR2 LQKENI. Measured with immunoSEQ multiplex PCR; TCRdb has only the in-frame clones, and not every one. The sample records approximately 260,000 clones, 83% being singletons. These data originate in a study of blood T cell repertoires in COVID-19. As for the study in general: PBMCs, B-cell-depleted T cells, or T cells provided the cDNA or gDNA that made up the material.

Material for sequencing was peripheral blood. The V gene is TRBV18, the J gene TRBJ1-3; D unclear. The TCR sequence derives from a man in his 60s who had recovered from COVID-19. CDR3 DNA sequence: TGTGCCAGCTCACCAATACGTGGACTCTGGGACACCATATATTTT. Protein: CASSPIRGLWDTIYF.